These T cell receptor beta chains were read from a single sample in a study of T cell responses to AZD1222 COVID-19 vaccine. The data were produced by immunoSEQ multiplex PCR, yet TCRdb's version contains in-frame clones alone and is incomplete. Of some 170,000 clones listed, more than 80% were seen once; the top ten hold 4.3%. The sample consisted of peripheral blood, taken 28 days after the second dose of the MenACWY control vaccine. These receptors all come from an adult who received the MenACWY meningococcal vaccine as a control. Both conserved end residues are part of each CDR3. The D gene is left open where the match is weak. Clone size is given for some rows only: seen once, a few or many times, or a class if the clone is expanded.

d_call j_call clone_size v_call cdr3_nt cdr3_aa
- TRBJ1-4 - TRBV12-3/TRBV12-4 TGTGCCAGCAGCTTTAACTCGGAAAAACTGTTTTTT CASSFNSEKLFF
- TRBJ2-5 - TRBV7-9 TGTGCCAGCAGTCTTCTTGACCGGGGGAGTCATGGAGAGACCCAGTACTTC CASSLLDRGSHGETQYF
- TRBJ2-5 - TRBV29-1 TGCAGCGTTGGCAGAGAGACCCAGTACTTC CSVGRETQYF
TRBD1 TRBJ1-2 - TRBV5-1 TGCGCCAGCAGCTTGGTTACAGGGGCCTATGGCTACACCTTC CASSLVTGAYGYTF
TRBD1 TRBJ2-4 - TRBV5-6 TGTGCCAGCAGCTCGACAGGGGGCGAGGGAGGAAACATTCAGTACTTC CASSSTGGEGGNIQYF
- TRBJ1-2 - TRBV28 TGTGCCAGCAGTTTAGCGGGTTTAGGCTACACCTTC CASSLAGLGYTF
TRBD2 TRBJ2-7 - TRBV19 TGTGCCAGTAGTCTAGGACTAGCGCGAGAGCAGTACTTC CASSLGLAREQYF
- TRBJ2-1 - TRBV3-1/TRBV3-2 TGTGCCAGCAGTATGTCAGGAGCCAGGTACAATGAGCAGTTCTTC CASSMSGARYNEQFF
TRBD1 TRBJ1-3 - TRBV5-4 TGTGCCAGCAGCTCGAGTATCGGACAGGCGGGTTCTGGAAACACCATATATTTT CASSSSIGQAGSGNTIYF
- TRBJ1-1 - TRBV7-2 TGTGCCAGCAGCTTATGGGGAGGGGACGGGACTGAAGCTTTCTTT CASSLWGGDGTEAFF
- TRBJ1-3 once TRBV7-2 TGTGCCAGCAGCTTAGTTGTCGGCAGTGGAAACACCATATATTTT CASSLVVGSGNTIYF
- TRBJ1-3 - TRBV3-1/TRBV3-2 TGTGCCAGCAGCACCCCGCCGATCGGGTCCGGAAACACCATATATTTT CASSTPPIGSGNTIYF
- TRBJ1-2 - TRBV7-8 TGTGCCAGCAGCACCCGGGACTACTATGGCTACACCTTC CASSTRDYYGYTF
- TRBJ2-2 - TRBV5-4 TGTGCCAGCAGCCCCCCCGGCGCGAACACCGGGGAGCTGTTTTTT CASSPPGANTGELFF
TRBD1 TRBJ1-3 - TRBV27 TGTGCCAGCAGTCCCTACCGGGACAGGGCGGTCTCTGGAAACACCATATATTTT CASSPYRDRAVSGNTIYF
- TRBJ2-7 - TRBV6-4 TGTGCCAGCAGCCGAAACAGGGTCACCCACGAGCAGTACTTC CASSRNRVTHEQYF
- TRBJ1-4 - TRBV25-1 TGTGCCAGCAGTTATTCGGGACGGGCGCATGAAAAACTGTTTTTT CASSYSGRAHEKLFF
- TRBJ2-7 - TRBV28 TGTGCCAGCAGTTTAGCAGGGGATTACGAGCAGTACTTC CASSLAGDYEQYF
- TRBJ1-1 - TRBV27 TGTGCCAGCAACTATGGGAGGAACACTGAAGCTTTCTTT CASNYGRNTEAFF
- TRBJ1-1 once TRBV10-3 TGTGCCATCAGTGATCCGAGGGCAGGAGCCATGAACACTGAAGCTTTCTTT CAISDPRAGAMNTEAFF
- TRBJ1-2 - TRBV11-2 TGTGCCAGCAGCCCAGACAACCGGGGCAGGGGAATTGGCTACACCTTC CASSPDNRGRGIGYTF
- TRBJ1-1 - TRBV3-1/TRBV3-2 TGTGCCAGCAGCCAAGTCAGAGCAACTGAAGCTTTCTTT CASSQVRATEAFF
- TRBJ2-3 - TRBV11-3 TGTGCCAGCAGCTCCCTCTCGGCCACAGATACGCAGTATTTT CASSSLSATDTQYF
TRBD2 TRBJ2-1 - TRBV6-4 TGTGCCAGCAGTGACTCGACTAGCGGGAGCAATGAGCAGTTCTTC CASSDSTSGSNEQFF
TRBD1 TRBJ1-2 many TRBV27 TGTGCCAGCAGTTTATCCGGGACAGGAATCTATGGCTACACCTTC CASSLSGTGIYGYTF
- TRBJ1-4 - TRBV27 TGTGCCAGCAGTTTATTCTCTGGGGTTAATGAAAAACTGTTTTTT CASSLFSGVNEKLFF
TRBD1 TRBJ2-7 - TRBV10-1 TGCGCCAGCAGCCCGGGACAGGACTACGAGCAGTACTTC CASSPGQDYEQYF
TRBD1 TRBJ1-6 - TRBV5-1 TGCGCCAGCAGCTTGTTGACAGGGGGCTATAATTCACCCCTCCACTTT CASSLLTGGYNSPLHF
- TRBJ2-7 - TRBV5-6 TGTGCCAGCAGCCAAGGAGGTGGTGTGTACGAGCAGTACTTC CASSQGGGVYEQYF
- TRBJ2-7 - TRBV4-3 TGCGCCAGCAGCCAAGGGTGGGGCTCTCAACCTGTTTACGAGCAGTACTTC CASSQGWGSQPVYEQYF
- TRBJ2-7 - TRBV7-8 TGTGCCAGCAGCCGAGTGGGGACTGGGCCCTACGAGCAGTACTTC CASSRVGTGPYEQYF
- TRBJ1-2 - TRBV2 TGTGCCAGCCCGCCGGGCGGTTCTAACTATGGCTACACCTTC CASPPGGSNYGYTF
- TRBJ2-3 - TRBV11-3 TGTGCCAGCAGCTTTGGGACGGGAGATGGAGATACGCAGTATTTT CASSFGTGDGDTQYF
- TRBJ2-7 - TRBV28 TGTGCCAGTCAGGGTTACGAGCAGTACTTC CASQGYEQYF
- TRBJ2-7 - TRBV5-5 TGTGCCAGCAGCCCCGGGCAGGAGCACTCCTACGAGCAGTACTTC CASSPGQEHSYEQYF
- TRBJ2-7 - TRBV9 TGTGCCAGCACCCCTCCCCCCCCCGTCGAGCAGTACTTC CASTPPPPVEQYF
- TRBJ1-5 - TRBV7-9 TGTGCCAGCAGCTTACCGGGTTGGAATCAGCCCCAGCATTTT CASSLPGWNQPQHF
- TRBJ1-2 - TRBV6-5 TGTGCCAGCAGTTACTCTCGCTACTATGGCTACACCTTC CASSYSRYYGYTF
- TRBJ2-3 - TRBV28 TGTGCCAGCAGGCTTTCCGGGACTAGCACAGATACGCAGTATTTT CASRLSGTSTDTQYF
- TRBJ2-3 - TRBV15 TGTGCCACCAGCAGAGGACTTAGCACAGATACGCAGTATTTT CATSRGLSTDTQYF
- TRBJ2-1 - TRBV11-3 TGTGCCAGCAGCTTAGGGCGTCAGGGATATTTCAATGAGCAGTTCTTC CASSLGRQGYFNEQFF
- TRBJ2-6 - TRBV6-5 TGTGCCAGCAGGTCCCCAGAAGCCGGGGCCAACGTCCTGACTTTC CASRSPEAGANVLTF
- TRBJ2-2 - TRBV29-1 TGCAGCGCCCGGGTGGGGGGCGCCGGGGAGCTGTTTTTT CSARVGGAGELFF
TRBD2 TRBJ2-7 - TRBV24-1 TGTGCCACCAGTGGCGCCGGGACTAGCGGCGAGCAGTACTTC CATSGAGTSGEQYF
TRBD1 TRBJ1-2 - TRBV2 TGTGCCAGCAGCCCGGGACAGACTTATGGCTACACCTTC CASSPGQTYGYTF
- TRBJ2-3 - TRBV10-1 TGCGCCAGCAGTCCCGTGGGACTGACAGATACGCAGTATTTT CASSPVGLTDTQYF